This T cell receptor beta chain was profiled in a study of Ad26.COV2.S vaccination and SARS-CoV-2 variants. Whole-study findings and limits: With respect to non-spike TCR breadth, vaccine and placebo recipients were similar. From the TCR breadth and depth analyses, total T cell responses may have been underestimated.

Here immunoSEQ multiplex PCR was the method, and the copy in TCRdb shows in-frame clones only, minus some. The sample includes over 90,000 clones, around three quarters of them seen just once. Points on this clone: Its antigen is undetermined.

This CDR3 has 12 residues. J gave up 8 bases and V 3 bases, and 1 base lay outside the gene matches. The germline V gene encodes CDR1 SGDLS and CDR2 YYNGEE. The chain couples TRBV9 to TRBJ2-1, with 8 bases matching TRBD2. The TCR sequence derives from a human donor who had recovered from COVID-19. Sequenced here: peripheral blood, sampled after recovery from COVID-19. CDR3 nucleotide sequence: TGTGCCAGCAGCGGTAGCGGGGATGAGCAGTTCTTC. Translated, it gives CASSGSGDEQFF.